The 23 T cell receptor gamma chains below were found in one sample sequenced in a study of γδ T cells in repeated Plasmodium falciparum infection. Gammadelta T cells were flow-sorted from PBMC into Vgamma9/Vdelta2+ and Vdelta2-negative populations for bulk analysis. With CATT, TCRdb re-called clones from the multiplex PCR reads. The profile shows tens of thousands of gamma-chain clones, under 1.5% of them singletons. Sequencing input: gamma-delta T cells from blood. Receptor source: a pool of human donors (malaria-infected and uninfected, not separated).

This clone was counted many times. The V call is TRGV9, the J call TRGJP. The CDR3 runs 16 residues. Germline loops: CDR1 GITISATS, CDR2 ISYDGTV (reference sequence). V shed 2 bases and J 7 bases; nucleotides not matched to a gene: 5. CDR3 amino acids: CALWEEVELGKKIKVF. CDR3 DNA sequence: TGTGCCTTGTGGGAGGAAGTGGAGTTGGGCAAAAAAATCAAGGTATTT.

Ten or more counts support this clone. V and J are TRGV8 and TRGJ1 or TRGJ2. This CDR3 comprises 12 residues. Germline V lookup: CDR1 VENAVY, CDR2 YDSYNSRV. V trimming: 0 bases; J trimming: 8 bases; junction bases outside the gene matches: 4. The CDR3 DNA is TGTGCCACCTGGGATAGGCGCCATAAGAAACTCTTT. It codes for CATWDRRHKKLF.

The table lists this clone with many counts. The protein that TCRdb holds for this DNA derives from a much larger clone and differs from the translated DNA at residue 6, which likely indicates a read error; the protein shown here is translated from the DNA. This rearrangement joins TRGV9 to TRGJ1 or TRGJ2. This CDR3 has 15 residues. Trimming cost V 2 bases and J 0 bases; bases outside gene matches: 7. In germline, CDR1 is GITISATS, CDR2 ISYDGTV (reference sequence). CDR3 in amino acids: CALWEASRNYYKKLF. The CDR3 DNA reads TGTGCCTTGTGGGAGGCCTCCAGGAATTATTATAAGAAACTCTTT.

Turning to this clone: This likely reflects a read error, since a far larger clone is one base away. Because the CDR3's place on the DNA is in doubt, the DNA is left out and the CDR3 is given as listed by TCRdb. J gene calling gave no result, while the V gene is TRGV3. The CDR3 spans 35 residues, counting both ends. Germline V gives CDR1 VTNTFY, CDR2 YDVSTARD (reference sequence). The CDR3 is CATWDGPQGEFIIRNSLAVEQHLLSQVSIGRIQHF.

This clone has ten or more counts. TCRdb records a much larger clone's protein for this DNA, with a difference at residue 3 that likely arises from a read error; the protein given is the translation of the DNA. The chain couples TRGV4 to TRGJ1 or TRGJ2. No J gene was available from TCRdb, and it was assigned here by a germline match of the DNA. The CDR3 runs 13 residues. Germline CDR1 reads EGSTGY; CDR2 reads YDSYTSSV. CDR3 residues: CAPWDGPNYKKLF. CDR3 bases: TGTGCCCCCTGGGATGGGCCCAATTATAAGAAACTCTTT.

Notes on this clone: The protein in TCRdb stems from a much larger clone and differs at residue 5 from this DNA's translation, likely a read error; here the protein is translated from the DNA. The V call is TRGV4, the J call TRGJP2. This CDR3 has 14 amino acids. Germline V gene lookup returns CDR1 EGSTGY and CDR2 YDSYTSSV. The V and J ends lost 6 bases and 0 bases, in that order; junction bases with no gene match: 4. The CDR3 loop is CATWIYSSDWIKTF. CDR3 DNA: TGTGCCACCTGGATCTATAGTAGTGATTGGATCAAGACGTTT.

This clone was observed a few times. The protein TCRdb lists belongs to a much larger clone and differs from this DNA's translation at residue 6, which points to a read error; the protein shown is made from the DNA. The gene calls are TRGV9 and TRGJ1 or TRGJ2. No J gene is reported in TCRdb; it was inferred here by comparing the DNA with germline. The germline gives CDR1 GITISATS, CDR2 ISYDGTV (reference sequence). V shed 2 bases, J shed 8 bases, and the junction held 9 bases outside the gene matches. There are 13 residues in the CDR3. CDR3 nucleotides: TGTGCCTTGTGGGAGGCGCTCCCTAATAAGAAACTCTTT. This gives the protein CALWEALPNKKLF.

This clone occurred many times. This DNA's translation and the protein TCRdb lists, from a much larger clone, do not match at residue 14, likely due to a read error; the protein shown is translated from the DNA. V gene TRGV9 combines with J gene TRGJP. TCRdb lists no J gene, so it was determined here by aligning the DNA to germline. The CDR3 covers 18 residues. Germline-derived CDR1 and CDR2 are GITISATS and ISYDGTV (reference sequence). The CDR3 loop is CALWEVQPQELGKEIKVF. The CDR3 DNA is TGTGCCTTGTGGGAGGTGCAGCCCCAAGAGTTGGGCAAAGAAATCAAGGTATTT.

This clone was detected ten times or more. It differs at one base from a far larger clone, so likely a read error. Other nucleotide sequences in the sample specify the same CDR3. As DNA, the CDR3 is TGTGCCCTGTGGGAGTCAGAGTTGGGCAAAAAAATCAAGGTATTT. It encodes CALWESELGKKIKVF. This chain connects TRGV9 to TRGJP. TCRdb carries no J gene annotation; the J gene was assigned here by matching the DNA with germline. The CDR3 contains 15 residues. CDR1 GITISATS and CDR2 ISYDGTV come from the germline V gene (reference sequence).

This clone was counted at least ten times. TCRdb attributes to this sequence the protein of a much larger clone, which differs from the DNA translation at residue 11; a read error is likely, and the protein displayed is translated from the DNA. This CDR3 is also generated by other DNA sequences in the sample. This rearrangement joins TRGV9 to TRGJ1 or TRGJ2. The J gene is absent in TCRdb and was assigned here via DNA matching to germline. The CDR3 is 14 residues long. From germline, CDR1 is GITISATS and CDR2 ISYDGTV (reference sequence). The CDR3 loop is CALWEVQRGYRKLF. CDR3 bases: TGTGCCTTGTGGGAGGTGCAAAGGGGTTATAGGAAACTCTTT.

This clone was counted many times. Only one base separates this from a far larger clonotype, so it likely reflects a read error. Other DNA sequences in this specimen translate into the identical CDR3. This sequence joins TRGV8 and TRGJ1 or TRGJ2. TCRdb gives no J gene; it was assigned here by matching the DNA to germline. Germline trimming cut 2 bases from V and 4 bases from J; bases unmatched to any gene: 29. The CDR3 sequence is 21 residues long. CDR1 VENAVY and CDR2 YDSYNSRV come from the germline V gene. CDR3 DNA sequence: TGTGCCACCTGGGATACCCGGCCCCAAGGCTCACCTTGTGAACCCTATTATAAGAAACTCTTT. It encodes CATWDTRPQGSPCEPYYKKLF.

This clone has at least ten counts. This likely came from a read error, as a far larger clone is one base away. Other DNA sequences in this specimen translate into the identical CDR3. The chain couples TRGV9 to TRGJ1 or TRGJ2. Here the J gene was assigned by germline matching of the DNA, as TCRdb has none. There are 15 residues in the CDR3. Looked up from germline, CDR1 is GITISATS and CDR2 is ISYDGTV (reference sequence). CDR3 in DNA: TGTGCCCTGTGGGAGGTGCGGAAGAATTATTATAAGAAACTCTTT. Translating it yields CALWEVRKNYYKKLF.

This clone was detected ten times or more. The protein given by TCRdb reflects a much larger clone and differs at residue 13 from this DNA's translation, likely from a read error; the protein shown is the DNA's translation. The CDR3 nucleotides read TGTGCCTTGTGGGAGGTTGTAGAGAGTTGGTTCAAGGTATTT. Its translation is CALWEVVESWFKVF. The chain couples TRGV9 to TRGJP. Germline matching of the DNA provided the J gene here, since TCRdb leaves it blank. The V and J ends lost 1 base and 23 bases, in that order; junction bases with no gene match: 14. Germline V CDR1 and CDR2: GITISATS, ISYDGTV (reference sequence). This CDR3 spans 14 amino acids.

This clone was observed a handful of times. TCRdb has a much larger clone's protein, which differs at residue 5 from the translation of this DNA, likely because of a read error; what is shown is the protein translated from the DNA. The chain joins TRGV9 to TRGJ1 or TRGJ2. The J gene, left out of TCRdb, was set here by checking the DNA against germline. This CDR3 has 11 residues. Germline lookup yields CDR1 GITISATS and CDR2 ISYDGTV (reference sequence). Trimming at V came to 5 bases and at J to 10 bases, leaving 8 bases not matched to a gene. The CDR3 sequence is CALWGVSKKLF. CDR3 DNA sequence: TGTGCCTTGTGGGGGGTCTCGAAGAAACTCTTT.

With respect to this clone: The likely explanation is a read error, given a far larger clone one base away. Within the sample, other DNA sequences also encode this same CDR3. V gene TRGV4 was called; the J gene was not. The CDR3 sequence is 13 residues long. Germline V gene data show CDR1 as EGSTGY and CDR2 as YDSYTSSV. As DNA, the CDR3 is TGTGCCACCTGGGATGCCAGGGATTATAAGAAGCTCTTT. Translation: CATWDARDYKKLF.

This clone has a count of ten or more. The sample carries other DNA sequences with the same CDR3. The chain is built from TRGV4 and TRGJ1 or TRGJ2. The V gene's germline CDR1 is EGSTGY and CDR2 YDSYTSSV. The length of the CDR3 is 13 residues. Trimming took 1 base from V and 2 from J; bases not matched to a gene: 2. The CDR3 protein is CATWDGHYYKKLF. CDR3 DNA: TGTGCCACCTGGGATGGTCATTATTATAAGAAACTCTTT.

This clone was seen only a few times. The protein held in TCRdb is that of a much larger clone and does not match this DNA's translation at residue 10, likely because of a read error; the protein shown is translated from the DNA. The chain carries TRGV9 and TRGJ1 or TRGJ2. Trimming cost V 5 bases and J 7 bases; bases outside gene matches: 14. Germline V CDR1 and CDR2: GITISATS, ISYDGTV (reference sequence). The CDR3 has 14 residues. This CDR3 reads CALWVTSKGYKKLF. The CDR3 DNA follows: TGTGCCTTGTGGGTGACCTCCAAGGGCTATAAGAAACTCTTT.

This clone occurred many times. A read error likely explains why the TCRdb protein, taken from a much larger clone, differs from this DNA's translation at residue 8; the protein shown is translated from the DNA. The rearrangement uses TRGV9 and TRGJ1 or TRGJ2. TCRdb gives no J gene; it was assigned here by matching the DNA to germline. Germline lookup yields CDR1 GITISATS and CDR2 ISYDGTV (reference sequence). V was pared by 1 base and J by 4 bases, with 10 bases of the junction left unmatched. The CDR3 sequence is 15 residues long. The CDR3 spells CALWEVTGTYYKKLF. CDR3 coding DNA: TGTGCCTTGTGGGAGGTTACTGGAACCTATTATAAGAAACTCTTT.

For this clone: The amino acid sequence in TCRdb belongs to a much larger clone and departs from this DNA's translation at residue 6, likely a sequencing read error; the sequence shown is translated from the DNA. The V call is TRGV9, the J call TRGJ1 or TRGJ2. Germline V gives CDR1 GITISATS, CDR2 ISYDGTV (reference sequence). This CDR3 spans 13 amino acids. V was pared by 3 bases and J by 6 bases, with 8 bases of the junction left unmatched. CDR3 loop: CALWETDGYKKLF. Here the CDR3 DNA reads TGTGCCTTGTGGGAGACCGACGGTTATAAGAAACTCTTT.

This clone was detected a few times. Only one base separates this from a far larger clonotype, so it likely reflects a read error. The identical CDR3 is also encoded by other nucleotide sequences in the sample. The chain combines TRGV8 with TRGJ1 or TRGJ2. No J gene is reported in TCRdb; it was inferred here by comparing the DNA with germline. Germline V CDR1 and CDR2: VENAVY, YDSYNSRV. The CDR3 runs to 21 residues. V trimming: 2 bases; J trimming: 4 bases; junction bases outside the gene matches: 29. The CDR3 coding sequence is TGTGCCACCTGGGATACCCGGCCTCAAGGTTCACCTTGTGAACCCTATTATAAGAAACTCTTT. It encodes CATWDTRPQGSPCEPYYKKLF.

This clone was counted between two and nine times. The TCRdb record carries a much larger clone's protein, which differs from this DNA's translation at residue 7; a read error is the likely cause, and the protein listed here is the DNA translation. In DNA, the CDR3 is TGTGCCTTGTGGGAGGTGAAGAGGGGGCCTAAGAAACTCTTT. Translation: CALWEVKRGPKKLF. J is TRGJ1 or TRGJ2 and V is TRGV9. TCRdb gives no J gene; it was assigned here by matching the DNA to germline. Trimming at V came to 0 bases and at J to 9 bases, leaving 11 bases not matched to a gene. Germline CDR1 reads GITISATS; CDR2 reads ISYDGTV (reference sequence). This CDR3 is 14 amino acids long.

To note about this clone: The translation of this DNA and the TCRdb protein of a much larger clone differ at residue 4, probably owing to a read error; the protein shown here is translated from the DNA. The chain is built from TRGV9 and TRGJ1 or TRGJ2. The J gene is absent in TCRdb and was assigned here via DNA matching to germline. Germline V gene sequence: CDR1 GITISATS, CDR2 ISYDGTV (reference sequence). The CDR3 runs 14 residues. The CDR3 loop is CALREARNYYKKLF. The CDR3 nucleotides read TGTGCCTTGCGGGAGGCGCGGAATTATTATAAGAAACTCTTT.

About this clone: The TCRdb protein comes from a much larger clone and disagrees with this DNA's translation at residue 3, likely due to a read error; the protein given here is derived from the DNA. The chain links TRGV2 to TRGJ1 or TRGJ2. Assignment of the J gene here rests on matching the DNA to germline, because TCRdb gives none. Germline assignment: CDR1 EGSNGY and CDR2 YDSYNSKV. This CDR3 comprises 13 residues. The CDR3 is CAAWDGKGDKKLF. DNA for the CDR3: TGTGCCGCCTGGGACGGGAAGGGCGATAAGAAACTCTTT.